This T cell receptor beta chain was documented in a study of regulatory T cells in long-lasting Graves disease. This clonotype was detected a few times. Its cognate antigen is unknown. Arm-PCR of CDR3 regions and iRepertoire HTBI primers were the basis on which TCR beta libraries were built. Via MiXCR, TCRdb re-called the multiplex PCR reads, giving one row per CDR3 protein. The repertoire holds about 460,000 distinct CDR3 sequences, less than 15% seen once, with around a sixth in the top ten. Germline CDR1 reads MDHEN; CDR2 reads SYDVKM. The CDR3 runs to 15 residues. The V and J ends lost 1 base and 4 bases respectively, with 12 bases between them. General study points: Whereas 950 to 1,000 public clonotypes were shared by new patients, persistent patients shared more, at some 2,500. Among samples with persistent disease, TRBV28, TRBJ1-2 and TRBJ2-5 were favored.

Time point reported: newly diagnosed GD, antithyroid drugs for less than 3 months. PBMC RNA served as the TCR library source. This sample was also put to use in a study of T cells in Graves' hyperthyroidism and ophthalmopathy. That paper states: Initially, a first-round RT-PCR of the TCR CDR3 employed the HTBI primer set.

This TCR came from a woman between 50 and 59 years old with Graves disease. Sequencing was performed on peripheral blood mononuclear cells (PBMCs), taken at new diagnosis, from a patient treated with antithyroid drugs. The chain has TRBV28 and TRBJ2-3; D is perhaps TRBD2 (5 bases). CDR3 DNA sequence: TGTGCCAGCAGTTTATTGGTGGGAGTGCCAGATACGCAGTATTTT. Encoded protein: CASSLLVGVPDTQYF.